The present T cell receptor (beta chain) was sequenced within a study of regulatory T cells in long-lasting Graves disease. Specified time point: persistent/refractory GD, antithyroid drugs over 5 years with positive TRAb. PBMCs provided the RNA from which the TCR library was made. The CDR3 runs 14 residues. The V gene end was trimmed by 4 bases and the J gene end by 4 bases; junction bases not matched to a gene: 3. CDR1 and CDR2 from the germline V gene are SNHLY and FYNNEI. In building TCR beta libraries, iRepertoire HTBI primers were used together with Arm-PCR of CDR3 regions. TCRdb independently ran MiXCR on the multiplex PCR reads; one entry per CDR3 protein. The table includes roughly 500,000 distinct CDR3 sequences, 20% to 25% detected once.

The source of this sequence is a female donor with Graves disease. The V gene is TRBV2, the J gene TRBJ2-2; 7 positions agree with TRBD2. The starting material was peripheral blood mononuclear cells (PBMCs), obtained when the disease was refractory, from a patient treated with antithyroid drugs. The CDR3 loop is CASSGGGGTGELFF. CDR3 DNA sequence: TGTGCCAGCAGTGGGGGGGGGGGCACCGGGGAGCTGTTTTTT.